Presented here are 10 T cell receptor beta chains from one specimen sequenced in a study of cytomegalovirus exposure and HLA in healthy donors. It was with 60 Vbeta and 13 Jbeta primers that the PCR ran. Generated by immunoSEQ multiplex PCR, the TCRdb table keeps only in-frame clones and is missing some. There are approximately 130,000 clones in the sample; 84% occur only once, and roughly 2.6% lies in the top ten. The specimen was PBMCs. These receptors were collected from a man aged 45 to 65 in good health and CMV-seronegative.

The gene calls are TRBV4-1 and TRBJ1-1; tentative D call: TRBD1 (6 bases). Germline CDR1 is MGHRA and CDR2 is YSYEKL. There are 15 residues in the CDR3. V lost 8 bases to trimming and J lost 1 base, with 17 bases between them. CDR3 DNA: TGCGCCAGCCGCGACACAGGGCGCGGGAACACTGAAGCTTTCTTT. It codes for CASRDTGRGNTEAFF.

The genes are TRBV2 and TRBJ2-1; 11 bases map to TRBD2. V shed 2 bases, J shed 7 bases, and the junction held 4 bases outside the gene matches. This CDR3 has 15 amino acids. CDR1 SNHLY and CDR2 FYNNEI come from the germline V gene. The CDR3 DNA is TGTGCCAGCAGTGAACTTTCTAGCGGGGGGAATGAGCAGTTCTTC. As protein: CASSELSSGGNEQFF.

The J gene is TRBJ2-1, the V gene TRBV7-9, with D possibly being TRBD2 (5 bases). Looked up from germline, CDR1 is SEHNR and CDR2 is FQNEAQ (reference sequence). CDR3 size: 13 residues. V was cut by 3 bases and J by 4 bases, with 7 bases left in between. CDR3 in DNA: TGTGCCAGCAGCTTTGAGGGTTACAATGAGCAGTTCTTC. Translated: CASSFEGYNEQFF.

The chain couples TRBV18 to TRBJ1-5; TRBD1 is a possible D gene (6 bases). Per germline, CDR1 KGHSH and CDR2 LQKENI. V was pared by 8 bases and J by 6 bases, with 17 bases between. The CDR3 extends over 14 amino acids. The chain's CDR3 is CASQLPGEGQPQHF. As DNA, the CDR3 is TGTGCCAGCCAACTTCCAGGGGAGGGTCAGCCCCAGCATTTT.

Written as DNA, the CDR3 is TGTGCCAGCAGTTACCCCGGGTATTCACCCCTCCACTTT. This gives the protein CASSYPGYSPLHF. This chain connects TRBV6-5 to TRBJ1-6; the D is unclear. Trimming cost V 2 bases and J 8 bases, with 7 bases left between them. The germline gives CDR1 MNHEY, CDR2 SVGAGI. The CDR3 length is 13 residues.

The CDR3 sequence: CSVDYWAAITDTQYF. CDR3 bases: TGCAGCGTTGATTATTGGGCTGCTATCACAGATACGCAGTATTTT. The genes are TRBV29-1 and TRBJ2-3; no firm D call. Germline-derived CDR1 and CDR2 are SQVTM and ANQGSEA. V lost 3 bases and J 2 bases, leaving 15 bases between the germline ends. The CDR3 runs 15 residues.

The table lists this clone with a few counts. The CDR3 here is CASSYWQGSGYTF. In nucleotides, the CDR3 is TGTGCCAGCAGTTATTGGCAGGGAAGTGGCTACACCTTC. The chain uses TRBV28 and TRBJ1-2, with D possibly TRBD1 on 5 matching bases. The V end lost 4 bases, the J end lost 7 bases, and 13 bases lay between the germline ends. The CDR3 extends over 13 amino acids. Per germline, CDR1 MDHEN and CDR2 SYDVKM.

This clone was observed a handful of times. The chain has TRBV2 and TRBJ1-1, with D perhaps matching TRBD1 (5 bases). The germline CDR1 and CDR2 sequences are SNHLY and FYNNEI. V was cut by 6 bases and J by 4 bases, with 18 bases left in between. This CDR3 comprises 15 residues. CDR3 protein: CASSGGVRGGTEAFF. CDR3 sequence (DNA): TGTGCCAGCAGCGGGGGGGTACGGGGTGGCACTGAAGCTTTCTTT.

This chain uses TRBV18 with TRBJ1-6; 8 bases match TRBD1. CDR3 length equals 16 residues. J lost 7 bases, V lost 3 bases, and 8 bases had no gene match. The germline gives CDR1 KGHSH, CDR2 LQKENI. The CDR3 DNA reads TGTGCCAGCTCACCCCAGGGACAGGCGATAAATTCACCCCTCCACTTT. This gives the protein CASSPQGQAINSPLHF.

This clone was observed a few times. V usage is TRBV4-1 and J usage is TRBJ1-2, with a weak D call TRBD1 (5 bases). Germline CDR1 and CDR2: MGHRA and YSYEKL. Between the trimmed V and J ends, which lost 1 base and 0 bases, there was a span of 9 bases. The CDR3 is 15 residues long. CDR3 region: CASSQVEGTNYGYTF. The CDR3 region has the DNA TGCGCCAGCAGCCAAGTGGAGGGGACTAACTATGGCTACACCTTC.